This TCR beta chain was recorded in a study of T cell responses to AZD1222 COVID-19 vaccine. The overall study: Whether given at about 4 or about 12 weeks, second doses were pooled.

General study findings and limits: Reportedly, nearly half of unique spike TCRs recognized epitopes outside B.1.351/B.1.1.7 mutations.

Concerning this clone: Antigen unknown.

Measured with immunoSEQ multiplex PCR; TCRdb has only the in-frame clones, and not every one. The repertoire has about 95,000 clones, about 89% of them found once; the top ten carry about 3.7%. The CDR3 covers 19 residues. CDR1 is SGHKS and CDR2 is YYEKEE in the germline V gene (reference sequence). Trimming stripped 4 bases from V and 0 bases from J, with 25 bases between. This specimen was peripheral blood, taken on day 0 of AZD1222 vaccination. The J gene is TRBJ1-1, the V gene TRBV5-5; the D is unclear. The clonotype comes from an adult in good health. The CDR3 nucleotides are TGTGCCAGCAGCCTCGGAGGGTCAGTCTCCTGGGTTTTGAACACTGAAGCTTTCTTT. This codes for CASSLGGSVSWVLNTEAFF.